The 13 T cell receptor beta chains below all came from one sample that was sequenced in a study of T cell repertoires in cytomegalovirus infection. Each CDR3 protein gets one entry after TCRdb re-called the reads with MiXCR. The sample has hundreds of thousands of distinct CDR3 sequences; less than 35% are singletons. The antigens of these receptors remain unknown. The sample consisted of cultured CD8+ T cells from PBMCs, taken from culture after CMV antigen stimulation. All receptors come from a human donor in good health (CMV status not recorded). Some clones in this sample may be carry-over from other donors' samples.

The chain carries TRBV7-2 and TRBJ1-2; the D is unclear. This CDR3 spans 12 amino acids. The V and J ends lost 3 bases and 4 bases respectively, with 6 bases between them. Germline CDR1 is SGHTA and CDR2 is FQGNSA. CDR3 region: CASSFQAYGYTF. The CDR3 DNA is TGTGCCAGCAGCTTTCAAGCCTATGGCTACACCTTC.

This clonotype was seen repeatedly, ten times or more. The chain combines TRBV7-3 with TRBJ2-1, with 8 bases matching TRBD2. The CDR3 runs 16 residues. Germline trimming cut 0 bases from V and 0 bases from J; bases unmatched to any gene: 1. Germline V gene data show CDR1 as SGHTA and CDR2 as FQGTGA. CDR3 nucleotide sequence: TGTGCCAGCAGCTTAACTAGCGGGGACTCCTACAATGAGCAGTTCTTC. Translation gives CASSLTSGDSYNEQFF.

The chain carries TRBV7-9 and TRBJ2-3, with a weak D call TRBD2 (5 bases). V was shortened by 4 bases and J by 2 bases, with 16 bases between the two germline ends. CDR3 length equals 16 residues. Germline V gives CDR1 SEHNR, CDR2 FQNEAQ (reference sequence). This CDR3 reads CASSSIGGRATDTQYF. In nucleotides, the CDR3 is TGTGCCAGCAGCTCCATAGGAGGTAGGGCCACAGATACGCAGTATTTT.

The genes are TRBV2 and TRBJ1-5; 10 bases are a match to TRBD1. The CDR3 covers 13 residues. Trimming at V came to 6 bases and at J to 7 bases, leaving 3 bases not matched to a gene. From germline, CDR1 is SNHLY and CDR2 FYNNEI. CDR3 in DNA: TGTGCCAGCAGAGACAGGGGGCTGCAGCCCCAGCATTTT. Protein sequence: CASRDRGLQPQHF.

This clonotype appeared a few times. In nucleotides, the CDR3 is TGTGCCAGCAGCTTAGCGAAAGGGACTAATTACGAAGCTTTCTTT. Translation gives CASSLAKGTNYEAFF. This chain joins TRBV7-8 and TRBJ1-1; D is possibly TRBD1 (5 bases). V lost 0 bases and J 8 bases, leaving 16 bases between the germline ends. Germline V gene sequence: CDR1 SGHVS, CDR2 FQNEAQ. The CDR3 contains 15 residues.

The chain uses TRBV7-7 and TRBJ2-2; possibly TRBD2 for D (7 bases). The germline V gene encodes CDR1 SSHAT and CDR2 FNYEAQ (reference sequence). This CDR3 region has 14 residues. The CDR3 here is CATWGGKNTGELFF. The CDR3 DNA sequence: TGTGCTACCTGGGGGGGCAAGAACACCGGGGAGCTGTTTTTT.

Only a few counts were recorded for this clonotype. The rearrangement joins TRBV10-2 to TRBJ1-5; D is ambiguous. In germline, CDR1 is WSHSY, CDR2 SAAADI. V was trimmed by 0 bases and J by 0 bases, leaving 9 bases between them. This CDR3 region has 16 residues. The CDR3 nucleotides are TGCGCCAGCAGTGAGTCGGGCGGCTATAGCAATCAGCCCCAGCATTTT. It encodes CASSESGGYSNQPQHF.

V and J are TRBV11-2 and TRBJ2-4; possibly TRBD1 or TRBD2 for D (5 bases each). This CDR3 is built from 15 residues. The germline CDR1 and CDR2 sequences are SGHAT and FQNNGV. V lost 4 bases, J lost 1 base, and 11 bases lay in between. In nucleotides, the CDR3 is TGTGCCAGCAGCTCAGGGACGTTGGCCAAAAACATTCAGTACTTC. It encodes CASSSGTLAKNIQYF.

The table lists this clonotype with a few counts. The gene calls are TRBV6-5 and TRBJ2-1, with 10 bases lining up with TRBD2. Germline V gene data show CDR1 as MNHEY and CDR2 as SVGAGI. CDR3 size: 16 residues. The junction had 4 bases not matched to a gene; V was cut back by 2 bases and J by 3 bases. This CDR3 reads CASSYTAGGIYNEQFF. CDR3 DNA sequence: TGTGCCAGCAGTTACACAGCGGGGGGGATCTACAATGAGCAGTTCTTC.

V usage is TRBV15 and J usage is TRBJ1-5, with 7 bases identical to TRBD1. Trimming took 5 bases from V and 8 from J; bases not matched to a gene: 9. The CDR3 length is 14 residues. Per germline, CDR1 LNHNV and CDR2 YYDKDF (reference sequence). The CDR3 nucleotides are TGTGCCACCAGCTATTCCAGGGGGGGAGAGCCCCAGCATTTT. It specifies CATSYSRGGEPQHF. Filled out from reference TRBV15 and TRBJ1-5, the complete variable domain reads DAMVIQNPRYQVTQFGKPVTLSCSQTLNHNVMYWYQQKSSQAPKLLFHYYDKDFNNEADTPDNFQSRRPNTSFCFLDIRSPGLGDTAMYLCATSYSRGGEPQHFGDGTRLSIL.

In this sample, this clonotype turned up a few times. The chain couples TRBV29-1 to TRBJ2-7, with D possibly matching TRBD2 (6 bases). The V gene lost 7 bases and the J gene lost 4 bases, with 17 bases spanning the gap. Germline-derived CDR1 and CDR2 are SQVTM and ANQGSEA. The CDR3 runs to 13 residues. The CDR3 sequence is CSGRDNGGYEQYF. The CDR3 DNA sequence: TGCAGCGGGCGCGACAACGGGGGATACGAGCAGTACTTC.

The CDR3 loop is CASSSEQGKQPQHF. The DNA for the CDR3 is TGTGCCAGCAGTTCCGAACAGGGTAAGCAGCCCCAGCATTTT. The chain employs TRBV12-3 or TRBV12-4 and TRBJ1-5; maybe TRBD1 (6 bases). The V and J ends lost 4 bases and 7 bases respectively, with 14 bases between them. The CDR3 length is 14 residues.

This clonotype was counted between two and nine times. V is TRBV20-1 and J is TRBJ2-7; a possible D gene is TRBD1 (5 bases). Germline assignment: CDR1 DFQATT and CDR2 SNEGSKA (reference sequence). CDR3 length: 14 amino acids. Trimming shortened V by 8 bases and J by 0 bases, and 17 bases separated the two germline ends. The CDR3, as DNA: TGCAGTCTATTCGACAGTTTGAGCTCCTACGAGCAGTACGTC. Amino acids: CSLFDSLSSYEQYV.